Shown below are 25 T cell receptor beta chains from a single sample sequenced in a study of Ad26.COV2.S vaccination and SARS-CoV-2 variants (dated by TCRdb to the early 2020s). Libraries were built with the immunoSEQ multiplex PCR assay. TCRdb's version of the immuneACCESS table is confined to in-frame rearrangements and falls short of the full clone set. An unresolved V gene accounts for under half of the shortfall where checked; the remainder is of unknown origin. The sample yields 440,000 or so clones; about nine tenths were counted once. In total, the top ten clones hold over 1.5% of the sample. Per the publication, the treatment or condition label means: approximately 18 received Ad26.COV2.S at low or high dose, single or two shots; roughly five received placebo; per-sample allocation not given. For vaccine and placebo recipients, the sequenced repertoires came from samples collected on day 63 after the first injection.

The input for sequencing was peripheral blood, taken in a trial of Ad26.COV2.S vaccine versus placebo. These receptor sequences come from a person aged 18 to 65 who received the Ad26.COV2.S COVID-19 vaccine or a placebo.

The chain is built from TRBV7-3 and TRBJ2-2; D is ambiguous. V was shortened by 1 base and J by 0 bases, with 9 bases between the two germline ends. The germline V gene has CDR1 SGHTA and CDR2 FQGTGA. The CDR3 spans 16 residues. CDR3 in amino acids: CASSLSVAANTGELFF. For the CDR3, the DNA is TGTGCCAGCAGCTTAAGTGTGGCGGCGAACACCGGGGAGCTGTTTTTT.

The gene calls are TRBV19 and TRBJ1-1, with TRBD1 matching 7 bases. The germline gives CDR1 LNHDA, CDR2 SQIVND (reference sequence). This CDR3 region has 15 residues. V trimming: 5 bases; J trimming: 2 bases; junction bases outside the gene matches: 8. CDR3 residues: CASSGLQGRNTEAFF. The CDR3 DNA follows: TGTGCCAGTAGTGGATTACAGGGGAGAAACACTGAAGCTTTCTTT.

Note on this clone: This sample also contains other DNA sequences that code for the same CDR3. The chain carries TRBV7-2 and TRBJ1-5, with a weak D call TRBD1 (6 bases). CDR1 is SGHTA and CDR2 is FQGNSA in the germline V gene. The length of the CDR3 is 14 residues. V dropped 5 bases and J dropped 4 bases, with 12 bases sitting between them. Here the CDR3 reads CASSPGGGNQPQHF. CDR3 coding DNA: TGTGCCAGCAGCCCTGGAGGGGGGAATCAGCCCCAGCATTTT.

This chain connects TRBV9 to TRBJ2-5; maybe TRBD2 (8 bases). Per germline, CDR1 SGDLS and CDR2 YYNGEE. Trimming removed 4 bases at V and 5 bases at J, with 24 bases between. This CDR3 contains 17 residues. CDR3 region: CASSPKGASGWKETQYF. CDR3 coding DNA: TGTGCCAGCAGCCCCAAGGGGGCTAGCGGGTGGAAGGAGACCCAGTACTTC.

Here the CDR3 reads CASSGRTSGSLETQYF. CDR3 nucleotide sequence: TGTGCCAGCAGCGGCCGGACTAGCGGGAGTTTGGAGACCCAGTACTTC. This chain uses TRBV9 with TRBJ2-5, with 13 bases identical to TRBD2. V was pared by 3 bases and J by 5 bases, with 7 bases of the junction left unmatched. The CDR3 has 16 residues. CDR1 is SGDLS, CDR2 YYNGEE, per germline.

The table lists this clone with a few counts. The chain combines TRBV7-2 with TRBJ2-7, with TRBD1 matching over 11 bases. The V segment lost 1 base and the J segment 3 bases; nucleotides outside the gene matches: 2. The CDR3 consists of 15 residues. Germline lookup yields CDR1 SGHTA and CDR2 FQGNSA. The CDR3 DNA sequence: TGTGCCAGCAGCTTAGTCGGGACAGGGGGCTACGAGCAGTACTTC. Its translation is CASSLVGTGGYEQYF.

The chain is built from TRBV3-1 (or the pseudogene TRBV3-2) and TRBJ1-1; tentative D call: TRBD1 (6 bases). This CDR3 has 14 amino acids. Trimming shortened V by 4 bases and J by 1 base, and 10 bases separated the two germline ends. Germline CDR1 is LGHDT and CDR2 is YNNKEL (reference sequence). The CDR3 coding sequence is TGTGCCAGCAGCCCGGGACATCGGAACACTGAAGCTTTCTTT. Encoded protein: CASSPGHRNTEAFF.

The V gene is TRBV3-1 (or the pseudogene TRBV3-2), the J gene TRBJ2-2; D remains unclear. Germline CDR1 and CDR2: LGHDT and YNNKEL (reference sequence). CDR3 length equals 17 residues. Trimming pared 0 bases from V and 0 bases from J, leaving 11 bases between. In nucleotides, the CDR3 is TGTGCCAGCAGCCAAGACCTCCCAGTTACGAACACCGGGGAGCTGTTTTTT. Protein: CASSQDLPVTNTGELFF.

The chain couples TRBV10-3 to TRBJ1-1; D ambiguous. The CDR3 totals 13 residues. Germline-derived CDR1 and CDR2 are ENHRY and SYGVKD. The V and J ends lost 7 bases and 0 bases respectively, with 9 bases between them. The CDR3 DNA is TGTGCCATCAAGGGCACCTTGAACACTGAAGCTTTCTTT. Protein sequence: CAIKGTLNTEAFF.

Turning to this clone: The sample carries other DNA sequences with the same CDR3. This chain joins TRBV7-9 and TRBJ2-6, with unresolved D. From germline, CDR1 is SEHNR and CDR2 FQNEAQ (reference sequence). The CDR3 is made up of 15 amino acids. Deletions cut 1 base from V and 0 bases from J, with 4 bases between. In DNA, the CDR3 is TGTGCCAGCAGCTTAGGTGGCTCTGGGGCCAACGTCCTGACTTTC. It yields the protein CASSLGGSGANVLTF.

The chain links TRBV5-1 to TRBJ2-5; TRBD2 agrees at 9 bases. The CDR3 runs to 17 residues. From germline, CDR1 is SGHRS and CDR2 YFSETQ. V trimming: 0 bases; J trimming: 5 bases; junction bases outside the gene matches: 11. CDR3 nucleotides: TGCGCCAGCAGCTTGGAGGGGACTAGCAGGAATTTGGAGACCCAGTACTTC. Translating it yields CASSLEGTSRNLETQYF.

The rearrangement links TRBV6-5 to TRBJ1-5; TRBD1 matches at 8 bases. CDR3 size: 15 residues. Germline V gene lookup returns CDR1 MNHEY and CDR2 SVGAGI. J gave up 11 bases and V 5 bases, and 14 bases lay outside the gene matches. CDR3 nucleotide sequence: TGTGCCAGCAGTCCGATTGGACAGGGAACCGGAACCCAGCATTTT. It translates to CASSPIGQGTGTQHF.

The chain has TRBV27 and TRBJ2-7; TRBD2 matches 8 bases. The V gene's germline CDR1 is MNHEY and CDR2 SMNVEV (reference sequence). CDR3 length: 14 amino acids. J lost 4 bases, V lost 5 bases, and 7 bases had no gene match. CDR3 in DNA: TGTGCCAGCAGTAGCTACGGGGGGGCTTACGAGCAGTACTTC. Amino acid sequence: CASSSYGGAYEQYF.

The chain has TRBV2 and TRBJ1-6; D remains ambiguous. Per the germline V gene, CDR1 is SNHLY and CDR2 is FYNNEI. Trimming removed 5 bases at V and 8 bases at J, with 10 bases between. CDR3 size: 13 residues. CDR3 sequence (DNA): TGTGCCAGCAGTCTTCCCCCATATTCACCCCTCCACTTT. It yields the protein CASSLPPYSPLHF.

The chain has TRBV25-1 and TRBJ2-5; 9 nucleotides match TRBD2. V trimming: 1 base; J trimming: 4 bases; junction bases outside the gene matches: 10. The CDR3 has 17 amino acids. CDR1 and CDR2 (germline): MGHDK, SYGVNS. The CDR3 DNA reads TGTGCCAGCAGTGAATGGGGTAGGGGACTAGCACGAGAGACCCAGTACTTC. Protein sequence: CASSEWGRGLARETQYF.

A note on this clone: Other DNA sequences from this sample encode an identical CDR3 as well. The V call is TRBV7-3, the J call TRBJ2-7; TRBD2 matches 8 bases. After removal of 2 bases from V and 1 base from J, the junction contained 4 bases not matched to a gene. The CDR3 covers 15 residues. The germline V gene has CDR1 SGHTA and CDR2 FQGTGA. This chain's CDR3 is CASSLRGGSSYEQYF. CDR3 coding DNA: TGTGCCAGCAGCTTACGGGGGGGCAGTTCCTACGAGCAGTACTTC.

The chain joins TRBV30 to TRBJ2-1, with D perhaps TRBD2 (6 bases). The CDR3 extends over 14 amino acids. Trimming pared 0 bases from V and 7 bases from J, leaving 13 bases between. CDR1 and CDR2 (germline): GTSNPN, SVGIG (reference sequence). CDR3 amino acids: CAWSVVSGENEQFF. In nucleotides, the CDR3 is TGTGCCTGGAGTGTGGTTAGCGGAGAAAATGAGCAGTTCTTC.

The chain uses TRBV11-2 and TRBJ1-2; TRBD1 is a possible D gene (6 bases). Trimming pared 8 bases from V and 1 base from J, leaving 14 bases between. CDR3 length: 14 residues. From germline, CDR1 is SGHAT and CDR2 FQNNGV. Here the CDR3 DNA reads TGTGCCAGCGCGGACAGAGCGATTAACTATGGCTACACCTTC. Its translation: CASADRAINYGYTF.

The chain recombines TRBV28 with TRBJ1-2, with 9 bases lining up with TRBD1. The CDR3 length is 14 residues. V was clipped by 7 bases and J by 3 bases; unmatched bases: 6. Germline CDR1 MDHEN, CDR2 SYDVKM. CDR3 nucleotides: TGTGCCAGCATTACAGGGGGCTTAGACTATGGCTACACCTTC. This encodes CASITGGLDYGYTF.

This chain connects TRBV7-3 to TRBJ2-7; possibly TRBD1 or TRBD2 for D (5 bases each). Germline V gene data show CDR1 as SGHTA and CDR2 as FQGTGA. CDR3 length equals 13 residues. V was shortened by 5 bases and J by 7 bases, with 15 bases between the two germline ends. CDR3 in amino acids: CASSPGATGEQYF. The CDR3 nucleotides read TGTGCCAGCAGCCCCGGGGCAACTGGGGAGCAGTACTTC.

The chain links TRBV5-5 to TRBJ2-4; TRBD2 agrees at 8 bases. This CDR3 contains 16 residues. V shed 0 bases and J 4 bases; nucleotides not matched to a gene: 6. Germline values: CDR1 SGHKS, CDR2 YYEKEE (reference sequence). The CDR3 DNA reads TGTGCCAGCAGCTTGGGTGCACTAGCGGAAAAAAACATTCAGTACTTC. This encodes CASSLGALAEKNIQYF.

The chain is built from TRBV19 and TRBJ1-5, with 7 bases identical to TRBD1. CDR3 length: 17 residues. Germline V gives CDR1 LNHDA, CDR2 SQIVND (reference sequence). Trimming at V came to 0 bases and at J to 1 base, leaving 6 bases not matched to a gene. The CDR3 reads CASSIDPRGLSNQPQHF. CDR3 in DNA: TGTGCCAGTAGTATAGACCCAAGGGGGCTGAGCAATCAGCCCCAGCATTTT.

This clone appeared a single time. This sequence joins TRBV24-1 and TRBJ2-1; D gene uncertain. The V gene lost 5 bases and the J gene lost 7 bases, with 8 bases spanning the gap. Germline assignment: CDR1 KGHDR and CDR2 SFDVKD. The CDR3 has 12 residues. The CDR3 loop is CATSAQTNEQFF. The CDR3 DNA follows: TGTGCCACCAGTGCTCAGACAAATGAGCAGTTCTTC.

The table lists this clone with a count of one. The chain is built from TRBV4-1 and TRBJ2-3, with 16 bases matching TRBD2. Germline CDR1 reads MGHRA; CDR2 reads YSYEKL. V lost 0 bases and J lost 0; bases outside the gene matches: 9. The length of the CDR3 is 21 residues. The CDR3 protein is CASSQDFLPGLAGGSTDTQYF. Here the CDR3 DNA reads TGCGCCAGCAGCCAAGATTTCCTTCCGGGACTAGCGGGGGGGAGCACAGATACGCAGTATTTT.

The V gene is TRBV5-4, the J gene TRBJ1-1; perhaps TRBD1 as D (5 bases). V was cut by 6 bases and J by 1 base, with 13 bases left in between. CDR3 length: 14 amino acids. CDR1 is SGHNT and CDR2 is YYREEE in the germline V gene (reference sequence). The CDR3 region has the DNA TGTGCCAGCACCTTCGGGACGGCGAACACTGAAGCTTTCTTT. It codes for CASTFGTANTEAFF.